Listed here is a single T cell receptor beta chain. The antigen is unknown. The germline V gene encodes CDR1 MNHEY and CDR2 SVGAGI. V was cut by 0 bases and J by 5 bases, with 14 bases left in between. The length of the CDR3 is 16 residues. The record originates from a study of T cell responses to AZD1222 COVID-19 vaccine. Study-level findings and limits: Two AZD1222 administrations were followed by greater Spike-specific TCR breadth and depth. Dominant at 160-218 and 743-854, vaccine-associated CD4 TCRs also spanned spike. Most donors were white British and more were female, and clonal diversity was possibly underestimated. Just a handful of AZD1222 recipients tested seropositive at baseline.

Data came from immunoSEQ multiplex PCR; TCRdb stores just in-frame clones and leaves some out. The table has hundreds of thousands of clones, around 93% seen once; the top ten hold about 1%. This chain connects TRBV6-5 to TRBJ1-5; D might be TRBD1 (5 bases). The specimen comprised peripheral blood, sampled on day 0 of MenACWY control vaccination. The clonotype originates from an adult in good health. The CDR3 bases are TGTGCCAGCAGTTACTCGAACCAGGGCAGGGATCAGCCCCAGCATTTT. Its protein is CASSYSNQGRDQPQHF.